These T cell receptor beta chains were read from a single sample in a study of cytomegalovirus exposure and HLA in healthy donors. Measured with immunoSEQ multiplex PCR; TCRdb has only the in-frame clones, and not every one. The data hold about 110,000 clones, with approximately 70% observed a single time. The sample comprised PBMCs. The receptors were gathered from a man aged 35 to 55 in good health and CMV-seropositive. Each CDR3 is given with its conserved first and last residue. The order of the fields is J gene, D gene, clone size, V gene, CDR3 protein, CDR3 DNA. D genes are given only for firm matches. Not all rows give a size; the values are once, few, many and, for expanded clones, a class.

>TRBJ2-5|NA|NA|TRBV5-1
CASSSSPGEETQYF
TGCGCCAGCAGCTCATCCCCGGGGGAGGAGACCCAGTACTTC
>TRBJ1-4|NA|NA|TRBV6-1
CASSHPGGNEKLFF
TGTGCCAGCAGCCACCCGGGAGGGAATGAAAAACTGTTTTTT
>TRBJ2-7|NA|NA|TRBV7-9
CASSPRDTRYEQYF
TGTGCCAGCAGCCCAAGGGACACCCGCTACGAGCAGTACTTC
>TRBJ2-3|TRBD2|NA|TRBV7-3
CASSLGTSGTDTQYF
TGTGCCAGCAGCTTAGGGACTAGCGGCACAGATACGCAGTATTTT
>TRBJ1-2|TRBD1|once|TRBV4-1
CASSQEAPGTGNNYGYTF
TGCGCCAGCAGCCAAGAGGCTCCCGGGACAGGGAATAACTATGGCTACACCTTC
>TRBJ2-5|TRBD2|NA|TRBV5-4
CASTTAGGTLQETQYF
TGTGCCAGCACTACGGCGGGAGGGACACTACAAGAGACCCAGTACTTC
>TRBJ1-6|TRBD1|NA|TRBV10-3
CAISETGDRGASPLHF
TGTGCCATCAGTGAGACGGGAGACAGGGGGGCTTCACCCCTCCACTTT
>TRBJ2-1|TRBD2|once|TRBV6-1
CASSEGVGSGDEQFF
TGTGCCAGCAGTGAAGGAGTCGGGAGCGGGGATGAGCAGTTCTTC
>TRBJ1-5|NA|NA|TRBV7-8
CASSGQNQPQHF
TGTGCCAGCAGCGGACAGAATCAGCCCCAGCATTTT
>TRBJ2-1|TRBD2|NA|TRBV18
CASSPTSGLHNEQFF
TGTGCCAGCTCACCGACTAGCGGGCTGCACAATGAGCAGTTCTTC
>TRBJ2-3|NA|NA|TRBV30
CAWSEPDTQYF
TGTGCCTGGAGTGAGCCAGATACGCAGTATTTT
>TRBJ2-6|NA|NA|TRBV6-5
CASSYSGTPGANVLTF
TGTGCCAGCAGTTACTCGGGGACTCCCGGGGCCAACGTCCTGACTTTC
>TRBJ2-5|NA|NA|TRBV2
CASSVQERETQYF
TGTGCCAGCAGTGTCCAGGAAAGAGAGACCCAGTACTTC
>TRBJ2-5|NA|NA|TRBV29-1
CSAPIVETQYF
TGCAGCGCCCCGATAGTGGAGACCCAGTACTTC
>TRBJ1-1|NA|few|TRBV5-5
CASSLEWGTGGLNTEAFF
TGTGCCAGCAGCTTGGAGTGGGGGACGGGGGGATTGAACACTGAAGCTTTCTTT
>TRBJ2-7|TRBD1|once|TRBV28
CASSYPLWTGAVSSYEQYF
TGTGCCAGCAGTTACCCCCTTTGGACAGGGGCCGTGAGTTCCTACGAGCAGTACTTC
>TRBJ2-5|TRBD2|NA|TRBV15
CATSRDEETSGRWTQYF
TGTGCCACCAGCAGAGATGAGGAGACTAGCGGTCGTTGGACCCAGTACTTC
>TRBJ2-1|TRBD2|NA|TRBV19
CASSTPGLAGGRGTYNEQFF
TGTGCCAGTAGTACCCCCGGACTAGCGGGAGGCCGAGGGACCTACAATGAGCAGTTCTTC
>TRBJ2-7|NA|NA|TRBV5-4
CASSPAASRVYEQYF
TGTGCCAGCAGCCCCGCCGCAAGCAGGGTCTACGAGCAGTACTTC